The source of this TCR beta chain is a study of response to subunit inactivated influenza vaccine. General study points: The authors offered the suggestion that each seasonal influenza vaccination recruits few new T cells.

Comment on this clonotype: Its antigen remains unidentified.

V gave up 6 bases and J gave up 7 bases; unmatched junction bases: 11. This CDR3 has 14 amino acids. The V gene's germline CDR1 is MNHNS and CDR2 SASEGT. MiXCR, applied by TCRdb to the RT-PCR reads, yields one record per CDR3 protein. The table has around 760,000 distinct CDR3 sequences, approximately 13% seen once. The starting material was PBMCs from blood, obtained around 15 days before vaccination. The TCR comes from a man aged 45-65 years who received an inactivated influenza vaccine. The chain uses TRBV6-1 and TRBJ2-7; TRBD2 agrees at 8 bases. The CDR3 spells CASSGAGGVPEQYF. Here the CDR3 DNA reads TGTGCCAGCAGCGGGGCGGGGGGAGTACCGGAGCAGTACTTC.